This T cell receptor (beta chain) was sequenced for a study of blood T cell repertoires in COVID-19. The germline V gene has CDR1 LGHDT and CDR2 YNNKEL (reference sequence). V was pared by 4 bases and J by 2 bases, with 15 bases between. The CDR3 runs 16 residues. The table came from immunoSEQ multiplex PCR; TCRdb's copy has only in-frame clones and leaves some out. The sample records roughly 150,000 clones, approximately 80% being singletons. The clonotype originates from a woman aged 80 or over with acute or convalescent COVID-19. The gene calls are TRBV3-1 (or the pseudogene TRBV3-2) and TRBJ1-3; D not resolved. The sample consisted of peripheral blood. The chain's CDR3 is CASSPNTTPAGNTIYF. The DNA for the CDR3 is TGTGCCAGCAGCCCGAACACAACCCCTGCTGGAAACACCATATATTTT.